These 20 T cell receptor beta chains share one sample of origin, sequenced in a study of T-cell reconstitution after alpha-beta-depleted transplantation in children. Preparation of the TCRbeta library was carried out with unique molecular identifiers. TCRdb itself ran the PCR reads through MiXCR, one entry per CDR3 protein. In the table there are fewer than 700,000 distinct CDR3 sequences, under 25% of which are singletons. Sequencing used PBMCs, mostly from graft donor cells, obtained 360 days after TCRalphabeta/CD19-depleted stem cell transplant. The source of these receptors is a boy under two years old who had a stem cell transplant for acute myeloid leukemia, so the T cells may come from the graft donor.

This chain links TRBV12-3 or TRBV12-4 with TRBJ1-1; a possible D gene is TRBD1 (5 bases). Deletions cut 4 bases from V and 7 bases from J, with 7 bases between. The CDR3 is 11 amino acids. Here the CDR3 DNA reads TGTGCCAGCAGTTCAGGGTTTGAAGCTTTCTTT. This gives the protein CASSSGFEAFF.

This clonotype was found a few times. The chain uses TRBV5-1 and TRBJ2-1; a weak D match, TRBD2 (6 bases). This CDR3 is 16 amino acids long. CDR1 is SGHRS, CDR2 YFSETQ, per germline. The germline V and J ends were trimmed by 1 base and 6 bases, with 17 bases remaining between them. CDR3 DNA: TGCGCCAGCAGCTTGTGGGTCGCCGGGGGAGGCAATGAGCAGTTCTTC. This translates into CASSLWVAGGGNEQFF.

The table lists this clonotype with a few counts. CDR3: CATSDPRDRAHEQYV. The CDR3 coding sequence is TGTGCCACCAGTGATCCCCGGGACAGGGCCCACGAGCAGTACGTC. This sequence joins TRBV24-1 and TRBJ2-7; 9 nucleotides line up with TRBD1. Germline-derived CDR1 and CDR2 are KGHDR and SFDVKD. J was trimmed by 5 bases and V by 3 bases; bases with no gene match: 7. The CDR3 has 15 residues.

This sequence joins TRBV5-1 and TRBJ1-2; D is unresolved. V was trimmed by 0 bases and J by 2 bases, leaving 5 bases between them. This CDR3 contains 13 residues. Germline V gene data show CDR1 as SGHRS and CDR2 as YFSETQ. The CDR3 nucleotides are TGCGCCAGCAGCTTGGTGGAGAACTATGGCTACACCTTC. This gives the protein CASSLVENYGYTF.

This clonotype was counted ten times or more. V usage is TRBV29-1 and J usage is TRBJ1-1; D is undetermined. The CDR3 has 14 residues. Germline V gene data show CDR1 as SQVTM and CDR2 as ANQGSEA. V was trimmed by 6 bases and J by 4 bases, leaving 18 bases between them. CDR3 in amino acids: CSVPQRWEGTEAFF. Written as DNA, the CDR3 is TGCAGCGTCCCCCAAAGGTGGGAGGGCACTGAAGCTTTCTTT.

This clonotype showed up just a few times. V usage is TRBV20-1 and J usage is TRBJ1-1; D may be TRBD1 (5 bases). The CDR3 length is 15 residues. Germline CDR1 and CDR2: DFQATT and SNEGSKA (reference sequence). Trimming took 2 bases from V and 7 from J, leaving 20 bases between them. CDR3 region: CSARLPWGVSSEAFF. In nucleotides, the CDR3 is TGCAGTGCTAGACTACCGTGGGGGGTCAGTAGTGAAGCTTTCTTT.

This clonotype was seen many times. This sequence joins TRBV20-1 and TRBJ2-3, with 7 bases matching TRBD2. With 7 bases clipped from V and 4 bases from J, the junction kept 11 bases outside the gene matches. Germline V gene lookup returns CDR1 DFQATT and CDR2 SNEGSKA (reference sequence). This CDR3 spans 14 amino acids. The DNA of the CDR3 is TGCAGTGGTTCCGGCGCGGGGAGGGCAGATACGCAGTATTTT. Translating it yields CSGSGAGRADTQYF.

This clonotype occurred many times. This chain links TRBV20-1 with TRBJ1-2; TRBD1 matches at 7 bases. Germline V lookup: CDR1 DFQATT, CDR2 SNEGSKA (reference sequence). The V and J ends lost 0 bases and 6 bases, in that order; junction bases with no gene match: 4. The CDR3 totals 13 residues. The CDR3 DNA sequence: TGCAGTGCTAGAGATGGGACAGCTGATGGCTACACCTTC. Protein sequence: CSARDGTADGYTF.

This clonotype was seen repeatedly, ten times or more. V gene TRBV27 combines with J gene TRBJ1-3; unclear D gene. The CDR3 runs to 14 residues. Germline CDR1 reads MNHEY; CDR2 reads SMNVEV (reference sequence). The V end lost 0 bases, the J end lost 8 bases, and 11 bases lay between the germline ends. The CDR3 sequence is CASSLSAPSDTIYF. The CDR3 DNA reads as TGTGCCAGCAGTTTATCAGCCCCGTCGGACACCATATATTTT.

The genes are TRBV11-2 and TRBJ2-7, with D hard to call. V lost 1 base and J 0 bases, leaving 10 bases between the germline ends. The CDR3 extends over 15 amino acids. Germline V lookup: CDR1 SGHAT, CDR2 FQNNGV. The DNA for the CDR3 is TGTGCCAGCAGCTTAGTCACTGTCACCTCCTACGAGCAGTACTTC. As protein: CASSLVTVTSYEQYF.

The J gene is TRBJ2-1, the V gene TRBV7-3; 8 bases agree with TRBD2. This CDR3 has 15 amino acids. CDR1 is SGHTA and CDR2 is FQGTGA in the germline V gene. V dropped 1 base and J dropped 5; count of bases not matched to a gene: 4. The CDR3 is CASSLRGLGHNEQFF. The CDR3 coding sequence is TGTGCCAGCAGCTTAAGGGGACTAGGGCACAATGAGCAGTTCTTC.

Points on this clonotype: A much bigger clone sits one base away, suggesting this may be a read error. The genes are TRBV11-2 and TRBJ2-3; TRBD1 agrees at 7 bases. This CDR3 region has 15 residues. From germline, CDR1 is SGHAT and CDR2 FQNNGV. The CDR3 bases are TGTGCCAGCAGCTCGGGACAGATCAGCACAGATACGCAGTGTTTT. Amino acid sequence: CASSSGQISTDTQCF. The full variable domain, in which reference TRBV11-2 and TRBJ2-3 provide the parts outside the CDR3, is EAGVAQSPRYKIIEKRQSVAFWCNPISGHATLYWYQQILGQGPKLLIQFQNNGVVDDSQLPKDRFSAERLKGVDSTLKIQPAKLEDSAVYLCASSSGQISTDTQCFGPGTRLTVL.

The chain employs TRBV15 and TRBJ2-7; D might be TRBD1 or TRBD2, each matching 5 bases. Trimming removed 3 bases at V and 0 bases at J, with 9 bases between. Per the germline V gene, CDR1 is LNHNV and CDR2 is YYDKDF (reference sequence). CDR3 length equals 14 residues. Here the CDR3 DNA reads TGTGCCACCAGCAGGGGACGGAGCTCCTACGAGCAGTACGTC. Its protein product is CATSRGRSSYEQYV.

V is TRBV20-1 and J is TRBJ2-7; 10 nucleotides match TRBD1. The germline gives CDR1 DFQATT, CDR2 SNEGSKA (reference sequence). The trim removed 5 bases at V and 7 bases at J, leaving 5 bases unmatched. The CDR3 is 12 residues long. The CDR3 coding sequence is TGCAGTGCTCGACAGGGGGCGTGGGAGCAGTACGTC. Translated, it gives CSARQGAWEQYV.

This clonotype was detected a few times. The J gene is TRBJ2-3, the V gene TRBV12-3 or TRBV12-4; D is possibly TRBD1 (5 bases). V was cut by 3 bases and J by 5 bases, with 12 bases left in between. The CDR3 is made up of 14 amino acids. The CDR3 DNA reads as TGTGCCAGCAGTTTTGGCATTAGGGGAGATACGCAGTATTTT. It encodes CASSFGIRGDTQYF.

V and J are TRBV12-3 or TRBV12-4 and TRBJ2-1; D gene uncertain. The DNA end favors TRBJ2-7, so the J call may be wrong. The CDR3 runs 12 residues. In DNA, the CDR3 is TGTGCCAGCAATCTATCCCCATATGAGCAGTACTTC. This sequence encodes CASNLSPYEQYF.

This chain connects TRBV28 to TRBJ2-3; D is perhaps TRBD1 (6 bases). Germline V gene sequence: CDR1 MDHEN, CDR2 SYDVKM. This CDR3 has 14 residues. Trimming took 2 bases from V and 7 from J, leaving 13 bases between them. CDR3: CASSLQQGRHTQYF. CDR3 bases: TGTGCCAGCAGTTTACAACAGGGAAGGCATACGCAGTATTTT.

The V gene is TRBV2, the J gene TRBJ2-7; no clear D gene. Germline V gene lookup returns CDR1 SNHLY and CDR2 FYNNEI. The CDR3 has 13 amino acids. V was clipped by 2 bases and J by 1 base, with 6 bases between them. CDR3 loop: CASSESLSYEQYV. The CDR3 DNA reads TGTGCCAGCAGTGAAAGTCTATCCTACGAGCAGTACGTC.

This chain joins TRBV5-6 and TRBJ2-7, with D unclear. Germline lookup yields CDR1 SGHDT and CDR2 YYEEEE. The CDR3 covers 12 residues. The ends were cut back, 5 bases at V and 4 bases at J, with 10 bases in the middle. CDR3 in amino acids: CASRRSEYEQYF. The DNA for the CDR3 is TGTGCCAGCAGACGTTCAGAATACGAGCAGTACTTC.

V and J are TRBV24-1 and TRBJ2-5; the D call may be TRBD1 or TRBD2 (5 bases each). CDR1 KGHDR and CDR2 SFDVKD come from the germline V gene. The CDR3 contains 17 residues. V was trimmed by 3 bases and J by 4 bases, leaving 20 bases between them. The CDR3, as DNA: TGTGCCACCAGTGATCCTGGGGGTAGCGCAACTTTAGAGACCCAGTACTTC. Translation gives CATSDPGGSATLETQYF.